These 3 T cell receptor beta chains were sequenced from one sample in a study of blood T cell repertoires in COVID-19. The protocol was immunoSEQ multiplex PCR, while the TCRdb copy is restricted to in-frame clones and leaves out a portion. Seen here are about 120,000 clones, more than 75% observed once, and the top ten hold under 5%. The source material was peripheral blood. These receptors came from a man aged 60 to 69 with acute or convalescent COVID-19.

This clone was detected once. This chain links TRBV6-5 with TRBJ2-2; unclear D gene. Looked up from germline, CDR1 is MNHEY and CDR2 is SVGAGI. CDR3 length equals 13 residues. Deletions cut 6 bases from V and 4 bases from J, with 9 bases between. Written as DNA, the CDR3 is TGTGCCAGCAGCGTTCGAGGCACCGGGGAGCTGTTTTTT. It is translated as CASSVRGTGELFF.

The chain's CDR3 is CASSGAGAPLNEQFF. In DNA, the CDR3 is TGTGCCAGCTCGGGTGCTGGAGCCCCACTCAATGAGCAGTTCTTC. The chain couples TRBV28 to TRBJ2-1; D not resolved. The CDR3 covers 15 residues. Germline V gene data show CDR1 as MDHEN and CDR2 as SYDVKM. The V gene lost 8 bases and the J gene lost 6 bases, with 20 bases spanning the gap.

This sequence joins TRBV24-1 and TRBJ2-3, with D tentatively TRBD1 (6 bases). This CDR3 is built from 15 residues. The V gene lost 5 bases and the J gene lost 4 bases, with 15 bases spanning the gap. CDR1 KGHDR and CDR2 SFDVKD come from the germline V gene. The CDR3 loop is CATSVGAGDADTQYF. The CDR3 DNA reads TGTGCCACCAGTGTTGGGGCAGGGGATGCAGATACGCAGTATTTT.